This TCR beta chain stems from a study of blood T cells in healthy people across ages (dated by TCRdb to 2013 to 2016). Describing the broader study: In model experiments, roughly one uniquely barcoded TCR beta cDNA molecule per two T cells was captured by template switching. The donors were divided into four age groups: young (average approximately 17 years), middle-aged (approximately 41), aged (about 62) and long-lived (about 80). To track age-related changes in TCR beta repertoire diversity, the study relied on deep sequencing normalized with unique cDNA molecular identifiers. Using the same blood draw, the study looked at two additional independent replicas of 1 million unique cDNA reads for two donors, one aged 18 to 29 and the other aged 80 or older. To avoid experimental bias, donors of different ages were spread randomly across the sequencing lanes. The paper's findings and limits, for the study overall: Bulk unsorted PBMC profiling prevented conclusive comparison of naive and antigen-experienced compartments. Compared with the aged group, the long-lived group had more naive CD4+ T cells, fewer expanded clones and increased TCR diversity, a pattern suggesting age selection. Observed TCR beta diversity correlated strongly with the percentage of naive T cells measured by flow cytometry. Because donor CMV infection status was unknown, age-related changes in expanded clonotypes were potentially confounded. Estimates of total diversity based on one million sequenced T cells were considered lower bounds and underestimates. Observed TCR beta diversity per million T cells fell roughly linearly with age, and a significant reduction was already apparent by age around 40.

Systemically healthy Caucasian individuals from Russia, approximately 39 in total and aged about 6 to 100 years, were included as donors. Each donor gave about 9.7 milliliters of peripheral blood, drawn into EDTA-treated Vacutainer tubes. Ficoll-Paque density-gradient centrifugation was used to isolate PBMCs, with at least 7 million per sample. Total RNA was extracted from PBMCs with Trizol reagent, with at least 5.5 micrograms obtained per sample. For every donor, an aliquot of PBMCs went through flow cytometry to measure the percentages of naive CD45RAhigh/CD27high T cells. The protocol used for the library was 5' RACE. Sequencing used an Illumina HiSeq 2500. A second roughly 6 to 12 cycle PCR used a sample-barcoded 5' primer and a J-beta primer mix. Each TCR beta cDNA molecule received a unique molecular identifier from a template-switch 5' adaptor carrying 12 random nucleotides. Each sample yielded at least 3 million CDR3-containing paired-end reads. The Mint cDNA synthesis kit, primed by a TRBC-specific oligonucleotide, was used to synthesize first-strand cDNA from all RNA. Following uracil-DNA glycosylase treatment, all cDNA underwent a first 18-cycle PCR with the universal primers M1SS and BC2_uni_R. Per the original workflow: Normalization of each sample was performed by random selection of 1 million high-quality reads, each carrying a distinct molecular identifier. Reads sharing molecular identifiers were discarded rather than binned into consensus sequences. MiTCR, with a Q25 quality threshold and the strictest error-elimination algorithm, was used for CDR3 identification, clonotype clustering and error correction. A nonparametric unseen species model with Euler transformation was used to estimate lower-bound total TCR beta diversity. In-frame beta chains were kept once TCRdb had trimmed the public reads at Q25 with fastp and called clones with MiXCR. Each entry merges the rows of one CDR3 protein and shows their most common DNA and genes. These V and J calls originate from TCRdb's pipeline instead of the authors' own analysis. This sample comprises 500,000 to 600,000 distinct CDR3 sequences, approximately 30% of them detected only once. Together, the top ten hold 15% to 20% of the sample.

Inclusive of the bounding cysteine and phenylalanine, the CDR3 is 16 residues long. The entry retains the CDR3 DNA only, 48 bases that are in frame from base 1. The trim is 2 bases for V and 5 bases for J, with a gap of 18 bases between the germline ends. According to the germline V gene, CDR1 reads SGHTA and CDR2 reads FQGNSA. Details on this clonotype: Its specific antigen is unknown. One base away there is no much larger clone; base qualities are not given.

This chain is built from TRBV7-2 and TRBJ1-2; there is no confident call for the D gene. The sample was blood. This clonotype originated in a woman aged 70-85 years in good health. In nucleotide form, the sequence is TGTGCCAGCAGCTTAAGGGCCGGGTCGGGTGGTTATGGCTACACCTTC. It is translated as CASSLRAGSGGYGYTF.